This TCR beta chain was identified in a study of technical replicates of blood from four donors. This CDR3 has 18 residues. The germline V gene encodes CDR1 SGDLS and CDR2 YYNGEE. J was trimmed by 0 bases and V by 0 bases; bases with no gene match: 4. Produced via immunoSEQ multiplex PCR; TCRdb's table is partial and in-frame only. The sample comprises about 75,000 clones, 90% to 95% of which are singletons, and approximately 0.34% rests with the top ten. The chain couples TRBV9 to TRBJ2-3, with 13 bases aligning to TRBD2. Sequencing was done on a sample of T cells isolated from PBMCs. The TCR was taken from a human donor in good health. Some clones in this sample may be carry-over from other donors' samples. The CDR3, as DNA: TGTGCCAGCAGCGTAGAACTAGCGGGAGGGTCTAGCACAGATACGCAGTATTTT. Protein sequence: CASSVELAGGSSTDTQYF. The full variable domain, with the rest looked up from reference TRBV9 and TRBJ2-3, is DSGVTQTPKHLITATGQRVTLRCSPRSGDLSVYWYQQSLDQGLQFLIQYYNGEERAKGNILERFSAQQFPDLHSELNLSSLELGDSALYFCASSVELAGGSSTDTQYFGPGTRLTVL.